The next 30 T cell receptor beta chains were all read from a single sample in a study of regulatory T cells in long-lasting Graves disease. Arm-PCR with iRepertoire HTBI primers amplified the CDR3 regions for these TCR beta libraries. Each CDR3 protein is one row after TCRdb ran MiXCR on the multiplex PCR reads. The data show under 450,000 distinct CDR3 sequences, about a quarter seen once. Noted time point: persistent/refractory GD, antithyroid drugs over 5 years with positive TRAb. Preparation of the TCR library used RNA extracted from PBMCs. The material was peripheral blood mononuclear cells (PBMCs), obtained when the disease was refractory, from a patient treated with antithyroid drugs. Source of these receptors: a female donor with Graves disease.

This clonotype turned up a few times. The V and J genes are TRBV28 and TRBJ1-2; TRBD1 might be the D (5 bases). V was trimmed by 7 bases and J by 1 base, leaving 16 bases between them. The CDR3 is 15 amino acids. Germline-derived CDR1 and CDR2 are MDHEN and SYDVKM. CDR3 in amino acids: CASTSGGSDNYGYTF. For the CDR3, the DNA is TGTGCCAGCACCTCGGGGGGGTCGGATAACTATGGCTACACCTTC.

The chain uses TRBV5-1 and TRBJ2-5; 8 nucleotides line up with TRBD2. CDR1 is SGHRS and CDR2 is YFSETQ in the germline V gene. This CDR3 has 14 amino acids. The V gene end was trimmed by 4 bases and the J gene end by 5 bases; junction bases not matched to a gene: 7. The DNA of the CDR3 is TGCGCCAGCAGCACGGGAGGGCCGAAGGAGACCCAGTACTTC. As protein: CASSTGGPKETQYF.

This clonotype appeared a single time. This rearrangement joins TRBV11-2 to TRBJ2-4; the D call may be TRBD1 or TRBD2 (5 bases each). Trimming pared 0 bases from V and 8 bases from J, leaving 11 bases between. This CDR3 spans 14 amino acids. Germline loops: CDR1 SGHAT, CDR2 FQNNGV. The CDR3 DNA reads TGTGCCAGCAGCTTAGATCTGGGGGTAGACATTCAGTACTTC. It encodes CASSLDLGVDIQYF.

The chain uses TRBV5-5 and TRBJ2-7, with D unresolved. The germline V and J ends were trimmed by 4 bases and 0 bases, with 11 bases remaining between them. The CDR3 is 14 residues long. The V gene's germline CDR1 is SGHKS and CDR2 YYEKEE (reference sequence). CDR3 in amino acids: CASSPGKASYEQYF. The CDR3 DNA reads as TGTGCCAGCAGCCCGGGTAAGGCCTCCTACGAGCAGTACTTC.

J is TRBJ1-1 and V is TRBV29-1; D remains ambiguous. Trimming left V 4 bases short and J 9 bases short, with 15 bases between. The germline V gene has CDR1 SQVTM and CDR2 ANQGSEA. This CDR3 has 12 residues. CDR3 sequence (DNA): TGCAGCGTTGGGACTGAGCCCGACCAAGCTTTCTTT. Translating it yields CSVGTEPDQAFF. The full variable domain, its missing parts supplied by reference TRBV29-1 and TRBJ1-1, is SAVISQKPSRDICQRGTSLTIQCQVDSQVTMMFWYRQQPGQSLTLIATANQGSEATYESGFVIDKFPISRPNLTFSTLTVSNMSPEDSSIYLCSVGTEPDQAFFGQGTRLTVV.

The chain recombines TRBV29-1 with TRBJ1-2; D is unclear. The CDR3 has 12 amino acids. Germline loops: CDR1 SQVTM, CDR2 ANQGSEA. V dropped 4 bases and J dropped 4 bases, with 10 bases sitting between them. The CDR3 coding sequence is TGCAGCGTTGTTGATAATTCCTATGGCTACACCTTC. It codes for CSVVDNSYGYTF.

The rearrangement links TRBV19 to TRBJ1-5; 8 bases fit TRBD1. Germline assignment: CDR1 LNHDA and CDR2 SQIVND (reference sequence). With 9 bases clipped from V and 1 base from J, the junction kept 8 bases outside the gene matches. This CDR3 comprises 15 residues. The CDR3 reads CASTDRGSSNQPQHF. The CDR3 region has the DNA TGTGCCAGCACAGACAGGGGTTCCAGCAATCAGCCCCAGCATTTT.

This clonotype was detected a few times. The V and J genes are TRBV7-9 and TRBJ1-5; D is unclear. V was trimmed by 4 bases and J by 0 bases, leaving 7 bases between them. Germline CDR1 reads SEHNR; CDR2 reads FQNEAQ (reference sequence). This CDR3 region has 14 residues. The DNA for the CDR3 is TGTGCCAGCAGCTCTACCACTAGCAATCAGCCCCAGCATTTT. Amino acids: CASSSTTSNQPQHF.

The J gene is TRBJ2-7, the V gene TRBV2, with TRBD1 identical over 9 bases. Trimming cost V 10 bases and J 4 bases; bases outside gene matches: 11. In germline, CDR1 is SNHLY, CDR2 FYNNEI. This CDR3 spans 14 amino acids. The CDR3 loop is CAISQQGARYEQYF. In DNA form, the CDR3 reads TGTGCCATCAGCCAACAGGGGGCCCGGTACGAGCAGTACTTC.

The sample holds many counts of this clonotype. The chain uses TRBV11-2 and TRBJ1-6; weak D call: TRBD1 (5 bases). V lost 1 base to trimming and J lost 7 bases, with 11 bases between them. CDR1 and CDR2 (germline): SGHAT, FQNNGV. The CDR3 contains 15 residues. CDR3 in DNA: TGTGCCAGCAGCTTAGGTAGGGGCGGCAATTCACCCCTCCACTTT. Residues: CASSLGRGGNSPLHF.

This clonotype appeared many times. The chain uses TRBV11-2 and TRBJ1-2; D perhaps matches TRBD1 (5 bases). This CDR3 comprises 15 residues. The V gene lost 4 bases and the J gene lost 2 bases, with 14 bases spanning the gap. The germline gives CDR1 SGHAT, CDR2 FQNNGV. CDR3 residues: CASSSFGGENYGYTF. The CDR3 region has the DNA TGTGCCAGCAGCTCCTTCGGGGGTGAAAACTATGGCTACACCTTC.

CDR3 sequence (DNA): TGCAGCGGCCGGGACAACTCCTACAATGAGCAGTTCTTC. Amino acids: CSGRDNSYNEQFF. This chain links TRBV29-1 with TRBJ2-1; TRBD1 might be the D (6 bases). V lost 7 bases to trimming and J lost 0 bases, with 10 bases between them. The germline gives CDR1 SQVTM, CDR2 ANQGSEA. The CDR3 runs to 13 residues.

This clonotype showed up just a few times. The gene calls are TRBV10-3 and TRBJ2-7; 12 bases agree with TRBD1. This CDR3 has 14 residues. Unmatched junction bases numbered 3, after V lost 5 bases and J lost 4 bases. Germline values: CDR1 ENHRY, CDR2 SYGVKD. The CDR3 is CAISWGQGAYEQYF. CDR3 coding DNA: TGTGCCATCAGTTGGGGACAGGGGGCTTACGAGCAGTACTTC.

This clonotype was observed many times. V gene TRBV5-1 combines with J gene TRBJ2-3; possibly TRBD2 for D (6 bases). This CDR3 contains 12 residues. Germline assignment: CDR1 SGHRS and CDR2 YFSETQ. V shed 3 bases and J shed 6 bases, with 8 bases lying between them. CDR3 sequence: CASSYRGDTQYF. The DNA for the CDR3 is TGCGCCAGCAGCTACCGGGGGGATACGCAGTATTTT.

This clonotype was observed a handful of times. The chain links TRBV27 to TRBJ2-7; 9 bases fit TRBD1. This CDR3 has 17 amino acids. Germline V lookup: CDR1 MNHEY, CDR2 SMNVEV (reference sequence). Unmatched junction bases numbered 14, after V lost 5 bases and J lost 3 bases. DNA of the CDR3: TGTGCCAGCAGTGTCGCCGGGACAGGGTGGGGTTACTACGAGCAGTACTTC. The encoded protein is CASSVAGTGWGYYEQYF.

This chain joins TRBV9 and TRBJ1-1; possible D gene TRBD1, 6 bases. The CDR3 length is 16 residues. Germline values: CDR1 SGDLS, CDR2 YYNGEE. The ends were cut back, 4 bases at V and 4 bases at J, with 20 bases in the middle. The CDR3 DNA is TGTGCCAGCAGCCCTCAATCGGGGGGCGTCGTCACTGAAGCTTTCTTT. It is translated as CASSPQSGGVVTEAFF. Based on the CDR3 plus reference TRBV9 and TRBJ1-1, the full variable domain is DSGVTQTPKHLITATGQRVTLRCSPRSGDLSVYWYQQSLDQGLQFLIQYYNGEERAKGNILERFSAQQFPDLHSELNLSSLELGDSALYFCASSPQSGGVVTEAFFGQGTRLTVV.

The sample holds a few counts of this clonotype. The genes are TRBV3-1 and TRBJ1-2; 7 positions agree with TRBD1. CDR3 length: 15 amino acids. Germline V gene lookup returns CDR1 LGHDT and CDR2 YNNKEL (reference sequence). With V trimmed by 1 base and J by 4 bases, 6 bases remained unmatched. The CDR3 sequence is CASSQARTGIYGYTF. CDR3 nucleotides: TGTGCCAGCAGCCAAGCCCGGACAGGTATCTATGGCTACACCTTC.

This clonotype occurred many times. CDR3 region: CASSQAGGYYGYTF. The CDR3 bases are TGTGCCAGCAGTCAAGCGGGGGGGTACTATGGCTACACCTTC. V is TRBV27 and J is TRBJ1-2; TRBD1 is a possible D gene (5 bases). The CDR3 contains 14 residues. The V gene's germline CDR1 is MNHEY and CDR2 SMNVEV (reference sequence). The germline V and J ends were trimmed by 5 bases and 3 bases, with 13 bases remaining between them.

This clonotype occurred a few times. The rearrangement joins TRBV4-1 to TRBJ2-7; tentatively, D is TRBD1 (6 bases). Germline V lookup: CDR1 MGHRA, CDR2 YSYEKL. This CDR3 is built from 15 residues. V gave up 1 base and J gave up 0 bases, with 10 bases separating them. The CDR3 DNA reads as TGCGCCAGCAGCCAAGGCGACAGGACCTCCTACGAGCAGTACTTC. Its translation is CASSQGDRTSYEQYF.

This clonotype was found many times. This chain joins TRBV6-1 and TRBJ2-7; D not resolved. CDR3 length: 11 residues. V shed 6 bases and J shed 9 bases, with 12 bases lying between them. Germline CDR1 and CDR2: MNHNS and SASEGT. The CDR3 loop reads CASRLDVGQYF. CDR3 in DNA: TGTGCCAGCAGACTCGATGTTGGGCAGTACTTC.

This clonotype came up once. The J gene is TRBJ2-3, the V gene TRBV20-1, with 10 positions matching TRBD2. Germline loops: CDR1 DFQATT, CDR2 SNEGSKA (reference sequence). V dropped 5 bases and J dropped 3; count of bases not matched to a gene: 5. This CDR3 has 14 amino acids. The CDR3 DNA reads as TGCAGTGCTGAACTAGCGGGATCTACAGATACGCAGTATTTT. Protein product: CSAELAGSTDTQYF.

The sample holds a few counts of this clonotype. The rearrangement joins TRBV3-1 to TRBJ2-7, with D perhaps matching TRBD2 (5 bases). V was clipped by 4 bases and J by 0 bases, with 13 bases between them. Germline assignment: CDR1 LGHDT and CDR2 YNNKEL (reference sequence). This CDR3 is built from 15 residues. The CDR3 region is CASSPTLDISYEQYF. In DNA, the CDR3 is TGTGCCAGCAGCCCCACACTAGATATCTCCTACGAGCAGTACTTC.

This clonotype showed up many times. The gene calls are TRBV28 and TRBJ2-7, with 8 bases fitting TRBD2. With V trimmed by 3 bases and J by 5 bases, 6 bases remained unmatched. Germline V gene lookup returns CDR1 MDHEN and CDR2 SYDVKM. This CDR3 has 14 amino acids. DNA for the CDR3: TGTGCCAGCAGTTTGGATGCGGGGGGTAACGAGCAGTACTTC. This sequence encodes CASSLDAGGNEQYF. The complete variable domain, with remaining parts taken from reference TRBV28 and TRBJ2-7, reads DVKVTQSSRYLVKRTGEKVFLECVQDMDHENMFWYRQDPGLGLRLIYFSYDVKMKEKGDIPEGYSVSREKKERFSLILESASTNQTSMYLCASSLDAGGNEQYFGPGTRLTVT.

This clonotype was observed at least ten times. CDR3 bases: TGCAGTGCTAGATACCCCTACCGTTTAGCCAAAAACATTCAGTACTTC. This translates into CSARYPYRLAKNIQYF. The chain carries TRBV20-1 and TRBJ2-4; no firm D call. In germline, CDR1 is DFQATT, CDR2 SNEGSKA (reference sequence). The V end was cut by 2 bases, the J end by 0 bases, with 14 bases between. There are 16 residues in the CDR3.

This clonotype showed up many times. The chain combines TRBV28 with TRBJ1-5; D is unresolved. CDR1 is MDHEN and CDR2 is SYDVKM in the germline V gene. This CDR3 is 14 amino acids long. V lost 2 bases and J 5 bases, leaving 10 bases between the germline ends. DNA of the CDR3: TGTGCCAGCAGTTTAAGGTATCGGGATCAGCCCCAGCATTTT. Translating it yields CASSLRYRDQPQHF.

The J gene is TRBJ2-7, the V gene TRBV15, with 7 bases that match TRBD2. Per the germline V gene, CDR1 is LNHNV and CDR2 is YYDKDF (reference sequence). This CDR3 contains 16 residues. V was clipped by 0 bases and J by 3 bases; unmatched bases: 8. CDR3 loop: CATSREASGVIYEQYF. CDR3 DNA: TGTGCCACCAGCAGAGAGGCCAGCGGGGTAATCTACGAGCAGTACTTC.

This chain connects TRBV3-1 to TRBJ1-1, with D perhaps TRBD1 (5 bases). There are 15 residues in the CDR3. The germline V gene has CDR1 LGHDT and CDR2 YNNKEL (reference sequence). V gave up 1 base and J gave up 6 bases, with 15 bases separating them. The CDR3 protein is CASSQVQGSAAEAFF. The CDR3 nucleotides are TGTGCCAGCAGCCAAGTCCAGGGTAGTGCGGCTGAAGCTTTCTTT. The complete variable domain, with remaining parts taken from reference TRBV3-1 and TRBJ1-1, reads DTAVSQTPKYLVTQMGNDKSIKCEQNLGHDTMYWYKQDSKKFLKIMFSYNNKELIINETVPNRFSPKSPDKAHLNLHINSLELGDSAVYFCASSQVQGSAAEAFFGQGTRLTVV.

This clonotype showed up just a few times. The chain employs TRBV5-1 and TRBJ2-7, with 9 bases lining up with TRBD2. CDR3 size: 15 residues. Germline CDR1 and CDR2: SGHRS and YFSETQ. With 6 bases clipped from V and 6 bases from J, the junction kept 13 bases outside the gene matches. For the CDR3, the DNA is TGCGCCAGCACATCATACGGGACTAGCCTTGGCGAGCAGTACTTC. This sequence encodes CASTSYGTSLGEQYF. The full variable domain, in which reference TRBV5-1 and TRBJ2-7 provide the parts outside the CDR3, is KAGVTQTPRYLIKTRGQQVTLSCSPISGHRSVSWYQQTPGQGLQFLFEYFSETQRNKGNFPGRFSGRQFSNSRSEMNVSTLELGDSALYLCASTSYGTSLGEQYFGPGTRLTVT.

This clonotype was counted only a few times. The CDR3 spells CASTKAGTTSYNEQFF. The DNA for the CDR3 is TGTGCCAGCACCAAGGCCGGGACTACTTCCTACAATGAGCAGTTCTTC. The chain carries TRBV6-2 or TRBV6-3 and TRBJ2-1; 7 nucleotides agree with TRBD2. Germline CDR1 is MNHEY and CDR2 is SVGEGT. Trimming removed 7 bases from V and 1 base from J; junction bases left unmatched: 10. This CDR3 region has 16 residues.

In its sample, this clonotype was seen a few times. The chain uses TRBV3-1 and TRBJ2-7; D might be TRBD1 or TRBD2, each matching 5 bases. This CDR3 region has 15 residues. Germline V gives CDR1 LGHDT, CDR2 YNNKEL (reference sequence). The ends were cut back, 5 bases at V and 1 base at J, with 15 bases in the middle. The CDR3 DNA follows: TGTGCCAGCAGCTTCGGGGCCGTAGGATCCTACGAGCAGTACTTC. It specifies CASSFGAVGSYEQYF.